Below, one T cell receptor beta chain is given with its context. The data belong to a study of CD8 T cells in Susac syndrome. Staining of CD27 and CD45RA defined memory subsets for TEMRA sorting. The study sequenced total CD8+ cells as well as sorted CD8+ TEMRA cells. V shed 2 bases, J shed 7 bases, and the junction held 16 bases outside the gene matches. CDR1 is KGHSH, CDR2 LQKENI, per germline. The CDR3 is 17 amino acids. The authors reverse transcribed roughly 0.45 to 1 ug RNA with random hexamers. immunoSEQ multiplex PCR amplified TCR beta CDR3 across 54 Vbeta, 13 Jbeta. TCRdb re-called the immunoSEQ multiplex PCR reads with MiXCR, one entry per CDR3 protein. The data contain about 2,000 distinct CDR3 sequences, 55% to 70% of them singletons.

This clonotype was obtained from a human donor with Susac syndrome. This chain links TRBV18 with TRBJ2-7; 8 bases match TRBD1. The specimen sequenced was CD8+ TEMRA cells from PBMCs. Indicated subset: FACS-sorted terminally differentiated effector memory CD8+ T cells re-expressing CD45RA (CD8+ TEMRA). The CDR3: CASSPLVQGVPLWEQYF. CDR3 coding DNA: TGTGCCAGCTCACCATTGGTACAGGGGGTTCCTTTGTGGGAGCAGTACTTC. Supplemented by reference TRBV18 and TRBJ2-7, the full variable domain reads NAGVMQNPRHLVRRRGQEARLRCSPMKGHSHVYWYRQLPEEGLKFMVYLQKENIIDESGMPKERFSAEFPKEGPSILRIQQVVRGDSAAYFCASSPLVQGVPLWEQYFGPGTRLTVT.